The following is a T cell receptor beta chain sequence with its context. The record originates from a study of early T cells in non-severe SARS-CoV-2 infection. TCRdb re-derived calls from the 5' RACE reads in MiXCR, one entry per CDR3 protein. The sample includes around 30,000 distinct CDR3 sequences, about 5.8% of them seen just once. The length of the CDR3 is 15 residues. Trimming shortened V by 2 bases and J by 1 base, and 11 bases separated the two germline ends. Germline-derived CDR1 and CDR2 are SGHTA and FQGNSA. The clonotype comes from an adult who was a healthcare worker with PCR-confirmed SARS-CoV-2 infection or an uninfected control (not recorded which). The sample was whole blood. The chain is built from TRBV7-2 and TRBJ2-5; the D gene could be TRBD1 or TRBD2 (5 bases each). The CDR3 sequence is CASSLNRGLQETQYF. The CDR3 region has the DNA TGTGCCAGCAGCTTAAACCGGGGCCTCCAAGAGACCCAGTACTTC.